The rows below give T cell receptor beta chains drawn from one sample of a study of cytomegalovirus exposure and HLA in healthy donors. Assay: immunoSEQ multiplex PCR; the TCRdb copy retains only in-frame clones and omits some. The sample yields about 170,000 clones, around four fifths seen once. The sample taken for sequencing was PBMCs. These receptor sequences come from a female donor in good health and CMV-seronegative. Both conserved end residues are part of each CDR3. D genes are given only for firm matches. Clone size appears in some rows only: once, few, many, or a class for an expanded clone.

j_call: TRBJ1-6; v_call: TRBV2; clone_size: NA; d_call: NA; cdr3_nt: TGTGCCAGCGGGCGGGACTCCTATAATTCACCCCTCCACTTT; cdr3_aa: CASGRDSYNSPLHF
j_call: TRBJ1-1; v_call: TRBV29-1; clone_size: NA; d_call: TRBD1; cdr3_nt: TGCAGCAGTACCGGGACAGGGACCATGAACACTGAAGCTTTCTTT; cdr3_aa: CSSTGTGTMNTEAFF
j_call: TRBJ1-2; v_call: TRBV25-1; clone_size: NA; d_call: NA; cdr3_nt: TGTGCCAGCAAGAGGACAGTCGGGGAGGGCTACACCTTC; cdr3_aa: CASKRTVGEGYTF
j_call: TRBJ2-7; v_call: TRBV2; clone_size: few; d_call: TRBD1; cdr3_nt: TGTGCCAGCCTAGGGGTGACAGGGGCGAGCTCCTACGAGCAGTACTTC; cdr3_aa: CASLGVTGASSYEQYF
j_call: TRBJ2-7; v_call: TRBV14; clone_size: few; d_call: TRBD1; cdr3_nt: TGTGCCAGCAGCCAGAGGACAGGGGGCGTATCGGGGGAGCAGTACTTC; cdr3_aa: CASSQRTGGVSGEQYF
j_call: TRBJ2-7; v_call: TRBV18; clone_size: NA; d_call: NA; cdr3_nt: TGTGCCAGCTCACCCGGTCTCTACGAGCAGTACTTC; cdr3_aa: CASSPGLYEQYF
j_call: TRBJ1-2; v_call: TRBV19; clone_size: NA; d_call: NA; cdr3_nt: TGTGCCAGTAGCCTCCACTACTATGGCTACACCTTC; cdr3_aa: CASSLHYYGYTF
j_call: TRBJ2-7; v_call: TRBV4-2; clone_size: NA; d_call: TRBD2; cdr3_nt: TGTGCCAGCAGCCCACGGGAGCGGGGGGCCTACGAGCAGTACTTC; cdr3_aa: CASSPRERGAYEQYF
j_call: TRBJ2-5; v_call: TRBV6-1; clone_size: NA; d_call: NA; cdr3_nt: TGTGCCAGCAGGGCCGGGGTTCTAGAGACCCAGTACTTC; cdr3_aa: CASRAGVLETQYF
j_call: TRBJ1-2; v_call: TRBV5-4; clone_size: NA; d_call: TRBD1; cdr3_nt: TGTGCCAGCAGCTCCGCGTTCGGGACAGGGGCCCCGCTAGGCTATGGCTACACCTTC; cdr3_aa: CASSSAFGTGAPLGYGYTF
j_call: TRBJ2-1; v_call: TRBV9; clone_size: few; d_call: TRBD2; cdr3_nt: TGTGCCAGCAGCGTAGGCGGGGGGGCAGGAGAGCAGTTCTTC; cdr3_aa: CASSVGGGAGEQFF
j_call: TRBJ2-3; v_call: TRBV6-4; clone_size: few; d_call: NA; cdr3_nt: TGTGCCAGCAGTGAACGCGGGAGCACAGATACGCAGTATTTT; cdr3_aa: CASSERGSTDTQYF
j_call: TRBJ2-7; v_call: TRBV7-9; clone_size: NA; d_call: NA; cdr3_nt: TGTGCCAGCAGCTTAGACGTCGGTCAGCGGTACGAGCAGTACTTC; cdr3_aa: CASSLDVGQRYEQYF
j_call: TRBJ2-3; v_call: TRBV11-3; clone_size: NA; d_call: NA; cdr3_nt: TGTGCCAGCAGCTTAAGGGCAGGGGATGCAGATACGCAGTATTTT; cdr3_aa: CASSLRAGDADTQYF
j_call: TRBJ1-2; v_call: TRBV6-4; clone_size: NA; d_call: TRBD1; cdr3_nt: TGTGCCAGCAGTGACTCATTCACAGGGGTTTTACACTATGGCTACACCTTC; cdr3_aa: CASSDSFTGVLHYGYTF
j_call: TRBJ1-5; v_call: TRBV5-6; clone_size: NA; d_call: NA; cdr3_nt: TGTGCCAGCAGCTTGGGGCAGAATAATCAGCCCCAGCATTTT; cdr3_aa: CASSLGQNNQPQHF
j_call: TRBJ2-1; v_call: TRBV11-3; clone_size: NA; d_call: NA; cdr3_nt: TGTGCCAGCAGCCTTGGAGACAGAGCCCTCGATGAGCAGTTCTTC; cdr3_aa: CASSLGDRALDEQFF
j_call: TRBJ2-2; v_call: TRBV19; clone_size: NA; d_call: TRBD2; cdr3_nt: TGTGCCAGTAGTATAGAGGGCGGGAGAACCGGGGAGCTGTTTTTT; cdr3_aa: CASSIEGGRTGELFF
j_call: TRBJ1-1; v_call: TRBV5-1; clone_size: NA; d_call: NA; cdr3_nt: TGCGCCAGCAGGACAGGAGTAAATACTGAAGCTTTCTTT; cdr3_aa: CASRTGVNTEAFF
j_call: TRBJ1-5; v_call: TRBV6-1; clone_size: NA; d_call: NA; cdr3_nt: TGTGCCAGCAGTGAAGCGGGGGGAACTCAGCCCCAGCATTTT; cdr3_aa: CASSEAGGTQPQHF
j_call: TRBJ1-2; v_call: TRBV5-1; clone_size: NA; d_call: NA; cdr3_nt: TGCGCCAGCAGCTTGGATGAGGGAATGTCGAGTGGCTACACCTTC; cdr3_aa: CASSLDEGMSSGYTF
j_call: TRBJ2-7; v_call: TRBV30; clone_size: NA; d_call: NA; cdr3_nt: TGTGCCTGGAGTGTACTATGGACCTACGAGCAGTACTTC; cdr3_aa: CAWSVLWTYEQYF
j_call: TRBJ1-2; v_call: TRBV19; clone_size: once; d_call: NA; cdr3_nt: TGTGCCAGTAGTATAACGGCAGGCTTCAACTATGGCTACACCTTC; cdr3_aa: CASSITAGFNYGYTF
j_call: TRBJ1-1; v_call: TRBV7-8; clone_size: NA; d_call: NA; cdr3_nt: TGTGCCAGCAGCCCCACGCGACACGGGAACACTGAAGCTTTCTTT; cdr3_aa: CASSPTRHGNTEAFF
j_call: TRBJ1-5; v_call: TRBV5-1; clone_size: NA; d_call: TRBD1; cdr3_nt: TGCGCCAGCAGCCCCCGACAGGGGGATCAGCCCCAGCATTTT; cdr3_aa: CASSPRQGDQPQHF
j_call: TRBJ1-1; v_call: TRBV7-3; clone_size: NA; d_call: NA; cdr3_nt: TGTGCCAGCAGCTTAGACCCGGGCACTGAAGCTTTCTTT; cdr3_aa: CASSLDPGTEAFF
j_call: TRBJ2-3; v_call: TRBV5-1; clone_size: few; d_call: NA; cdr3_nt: TGCGCCAGCGGCAACCCTGGAGAAGATACGCAGTATTTT; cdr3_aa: CASGNPGEDTQYF
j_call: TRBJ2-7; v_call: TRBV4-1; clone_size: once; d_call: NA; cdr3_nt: TGCGCCAGCAGAGACCACTTCGGGACAAGAAGCGACGAGCAGTACTTC; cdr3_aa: CASRDHFGTRSDEQYF